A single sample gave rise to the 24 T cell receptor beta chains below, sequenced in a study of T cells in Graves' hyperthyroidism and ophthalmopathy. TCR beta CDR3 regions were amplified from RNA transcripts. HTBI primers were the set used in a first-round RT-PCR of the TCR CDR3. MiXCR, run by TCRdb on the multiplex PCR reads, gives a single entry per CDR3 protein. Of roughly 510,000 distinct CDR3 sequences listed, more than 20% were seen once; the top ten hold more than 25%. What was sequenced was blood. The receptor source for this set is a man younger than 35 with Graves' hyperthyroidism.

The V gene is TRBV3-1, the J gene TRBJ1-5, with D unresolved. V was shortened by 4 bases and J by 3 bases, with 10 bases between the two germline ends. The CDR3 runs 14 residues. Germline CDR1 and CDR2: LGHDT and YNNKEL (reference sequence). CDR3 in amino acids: CASSLRSSNQPQHF. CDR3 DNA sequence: TGTGCCAGCAGCCTCCGGTCATCCAATCAGCCCCAGCATTTT.

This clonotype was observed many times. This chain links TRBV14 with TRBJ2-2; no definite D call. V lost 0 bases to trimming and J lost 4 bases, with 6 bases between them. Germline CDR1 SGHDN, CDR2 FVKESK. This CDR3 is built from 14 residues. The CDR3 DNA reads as TGTGCCAGCAGCCAAGACTGGCGCACCGGGGAGCTGTTTTTT. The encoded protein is CASSQDWRTGELFF.

The CDR3 bases are TGCAGTGCTAGAAGTTGGGCAGGGGCCGACACTGAAGCTTTCTTT. Its protein product is CSARSWAGADTEAFF. The rearrangement links TRBV20-1 to TRBJ1-1, with a tentative D call TRBD1 (6 bases). The CDR3 runs 15 residues. The germline V gene encodes CDR1 DFQATT and CDR2 SNEGSKA (reference sequence). Trimming took 2 bases from V and 3 from J, leaving 16 bases between them.

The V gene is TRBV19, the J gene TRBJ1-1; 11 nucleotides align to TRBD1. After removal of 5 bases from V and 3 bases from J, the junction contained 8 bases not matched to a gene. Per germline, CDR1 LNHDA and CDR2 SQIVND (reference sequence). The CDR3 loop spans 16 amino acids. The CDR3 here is CASSLDRGLGYTEAFF. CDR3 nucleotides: TGTGCCAGTAGTTTGGACAGGGGGCTTGGGTACACTGAAGCTTTCTTT.

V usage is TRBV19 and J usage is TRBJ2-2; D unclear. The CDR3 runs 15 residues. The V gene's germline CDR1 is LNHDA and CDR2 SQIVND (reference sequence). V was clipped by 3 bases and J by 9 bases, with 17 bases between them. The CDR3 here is CASSMKGPPGRELFF. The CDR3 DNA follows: TGTGCCAGTAGTATGAAAGGGCCACCCGGCCGGGAGCTGTTTTTT.

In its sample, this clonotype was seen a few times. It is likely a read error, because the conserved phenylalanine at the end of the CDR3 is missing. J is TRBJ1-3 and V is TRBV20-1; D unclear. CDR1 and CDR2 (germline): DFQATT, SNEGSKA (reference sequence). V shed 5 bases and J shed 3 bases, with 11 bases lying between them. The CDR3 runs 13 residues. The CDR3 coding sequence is TGCAGTGCTCTCCGGACGGATGGAAACACCATATATTAT. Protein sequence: CSALRTDGNTIYY.

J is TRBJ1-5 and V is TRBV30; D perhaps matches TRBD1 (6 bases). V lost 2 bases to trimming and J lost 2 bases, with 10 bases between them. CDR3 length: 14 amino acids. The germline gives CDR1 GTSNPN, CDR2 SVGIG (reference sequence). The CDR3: CAWSTRGGNQPQHF. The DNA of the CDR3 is TGTGCCTGGAGTACCAGGGGTGGCAATCAGCCCCAGCATTTT.

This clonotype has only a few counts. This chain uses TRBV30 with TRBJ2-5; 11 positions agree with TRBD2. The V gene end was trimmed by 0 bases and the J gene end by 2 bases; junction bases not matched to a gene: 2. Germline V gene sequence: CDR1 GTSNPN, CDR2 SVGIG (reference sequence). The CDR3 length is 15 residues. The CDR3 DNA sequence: TGTGCCTGGAGTGTAGGGACTAGCGGACAAGAGACCCAGTACTTC. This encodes CAWSVGTSGQETQYF.

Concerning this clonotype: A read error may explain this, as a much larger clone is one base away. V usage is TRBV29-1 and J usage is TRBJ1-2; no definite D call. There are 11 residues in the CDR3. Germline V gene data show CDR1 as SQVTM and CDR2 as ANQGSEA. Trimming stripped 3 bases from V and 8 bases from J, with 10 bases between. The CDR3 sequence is CSVDTLGGYTF. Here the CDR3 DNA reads TGCAGCGTTGACACTCTCGGAGGCTACACCTTC.

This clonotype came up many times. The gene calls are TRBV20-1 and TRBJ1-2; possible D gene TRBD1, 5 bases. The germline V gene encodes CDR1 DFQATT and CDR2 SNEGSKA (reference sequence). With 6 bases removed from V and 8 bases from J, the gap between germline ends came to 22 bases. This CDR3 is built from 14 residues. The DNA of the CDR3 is TGCAGTGCCCCCCGGGCGAGCAGGGTTGGGGGCTACACCTTC. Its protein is CSAPRASRVGGYTF.

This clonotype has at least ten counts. Written as DNA, the CDR3 is TGTGCCAGCAGCCTCGGGACAGGTAATTTGAACACTGAAGCTTTCTTT. This encodes CASSLGTGNLNTEAFF. The V gene is TRBV11-2, the J gene TRBJ1-1, with TRBD1 matching over 8 bases. After removal of 5 bases from V and 0 bases from J, the junction contained 8 bases not matched to a gene. Germline assignment: CDR1 SGHAT and CDR2 FQNNGV. The CDR3 runs to 16 residues.

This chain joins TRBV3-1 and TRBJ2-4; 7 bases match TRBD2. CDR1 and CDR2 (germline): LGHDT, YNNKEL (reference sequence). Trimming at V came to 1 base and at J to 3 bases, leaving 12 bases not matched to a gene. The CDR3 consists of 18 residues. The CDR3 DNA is TGTGCCAGCAGCCAAGGGCGCGGCGGGGGATCGGTCAAAAACATTCAGTACTTC. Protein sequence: CASSQGRGGGSVKNIQYF. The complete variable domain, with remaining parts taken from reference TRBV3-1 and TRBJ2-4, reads DTAVSQTPKYLVTQMGNDKSIKCEQNLGHDTMYWYKQDSKKFLKIMFSYNNKELIINETVPNRFSPKSPDKAHLNLHINSLELGDSAVYFCASSQGRGGGSVKNIQYFGAGTRLSVL.

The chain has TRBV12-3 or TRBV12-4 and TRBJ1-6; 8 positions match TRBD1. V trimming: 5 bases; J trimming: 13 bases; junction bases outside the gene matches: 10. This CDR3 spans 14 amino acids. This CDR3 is CASSPGQDLKPLHF. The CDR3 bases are TGTGCCAGCAGTCCGGGACAGGACCTTAAGCCCCTCCACTTT.

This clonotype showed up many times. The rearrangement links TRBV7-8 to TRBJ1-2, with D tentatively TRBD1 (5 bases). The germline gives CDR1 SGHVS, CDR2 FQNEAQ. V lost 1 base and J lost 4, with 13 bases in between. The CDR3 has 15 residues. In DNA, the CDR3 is TGTGCCAGCAGCTTAGGTCCGAGACAGATCTATGGCTACACCTTC. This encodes CASSLGPRQIYGYTF.

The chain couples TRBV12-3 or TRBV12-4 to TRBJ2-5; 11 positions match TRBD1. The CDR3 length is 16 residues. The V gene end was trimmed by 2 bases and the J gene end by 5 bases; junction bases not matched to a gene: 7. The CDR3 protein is CASSLTRTGGRETQYF. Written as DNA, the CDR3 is TGTGCCAGCAGTTTAACCCGGACAGGGGGCAGGGAGACCCAGTACTTC.

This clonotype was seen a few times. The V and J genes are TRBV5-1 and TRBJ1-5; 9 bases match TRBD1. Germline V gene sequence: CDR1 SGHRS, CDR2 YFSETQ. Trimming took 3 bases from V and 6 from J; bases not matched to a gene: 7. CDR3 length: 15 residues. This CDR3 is CASSSQDRGSQPQHF. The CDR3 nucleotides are TGCGCCAGCAGCTCCCAGGACAGGGGAAGTCAGCCCCAGCATTTT. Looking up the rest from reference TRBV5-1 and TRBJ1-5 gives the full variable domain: KAGVTQTPRYLIKTRGQQVTLSCSPISGHRSVSWYQQTPGQGLQFLFEYFSETQRNKGNFPGRFSGRQFSNSRSEMNVSTLELGDSALYLCASSSQDRGSQPQHFGDGTRLSIL.

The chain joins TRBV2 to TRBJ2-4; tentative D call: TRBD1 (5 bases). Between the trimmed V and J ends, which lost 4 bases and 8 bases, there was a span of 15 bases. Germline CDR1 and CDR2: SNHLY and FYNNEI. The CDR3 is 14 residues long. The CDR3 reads CASSGTYPVDIQYF. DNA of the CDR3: TGTGCCAGCAGTGGGACATACCCCGTCGACATTCAGTACTTC.

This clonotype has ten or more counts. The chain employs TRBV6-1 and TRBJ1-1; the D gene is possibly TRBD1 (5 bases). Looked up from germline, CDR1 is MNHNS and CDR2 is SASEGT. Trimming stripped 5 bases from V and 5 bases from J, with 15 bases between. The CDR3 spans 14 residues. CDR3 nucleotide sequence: TGTGCCAGCAGTCGCATGGGGGGGATGACTGAAGCTTTCTTT. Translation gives CASSRMGGMTEAFF.

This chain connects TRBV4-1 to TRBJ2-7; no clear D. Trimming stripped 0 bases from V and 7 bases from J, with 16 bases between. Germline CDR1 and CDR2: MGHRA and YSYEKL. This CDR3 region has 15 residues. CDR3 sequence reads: CASSQDDGSWKEQYF. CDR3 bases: TGCGCCAGCAGCCAAGATGACGGGTCGTGGAAAGAGCAGTACTTC.

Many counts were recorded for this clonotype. This chain's CDR3 is CASRPGQNLNTEAFF. In DNA, the CDR3 is TGTGCCAGCAGGCCGGGACAGAATTTAAACACTGAAGCTTTCTTT. The chain is built from TRBV12-3 or TRBV12-4 and TRBJ1-1, with TRBD1 matching over 7 bases. The CDR3 consists of 15 residues. Trimming cost V 6 bases and J 2 bases; bases outside gene matches: 9.

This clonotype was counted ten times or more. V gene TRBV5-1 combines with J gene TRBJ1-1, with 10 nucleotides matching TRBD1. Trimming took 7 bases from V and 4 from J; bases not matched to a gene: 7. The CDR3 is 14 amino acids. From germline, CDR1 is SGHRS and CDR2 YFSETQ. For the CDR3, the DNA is TGCGCCAGCGCTATGGACAGGGGGGGCACTGAAGCTTTCTTT. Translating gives CASAMDRGGTEAFF.

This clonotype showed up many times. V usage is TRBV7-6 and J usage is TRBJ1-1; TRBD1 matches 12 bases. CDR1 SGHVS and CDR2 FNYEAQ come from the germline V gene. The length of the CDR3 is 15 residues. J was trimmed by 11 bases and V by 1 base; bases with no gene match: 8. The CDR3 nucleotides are TGTGCCAGCAGCTTAGTCGGGACAGGGGGCGTGGAGGCTTTCTTT. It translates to CASSLVGTGGVEAFF.

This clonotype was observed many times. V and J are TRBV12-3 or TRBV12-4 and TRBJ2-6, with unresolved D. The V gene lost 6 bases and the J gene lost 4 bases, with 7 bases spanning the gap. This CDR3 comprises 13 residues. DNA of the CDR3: TGTGCCAGCAGGGGCCCCGGGGCCAACGTCCTGACTTTC. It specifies CASRGPGANVLTF.

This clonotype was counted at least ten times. CDR3: CASSVRNQETQYF. CDR3 sequence (DNA): TGTGCCAGCTCAGTTCGAAACCAAGAGACCCAGTACTTC. V usage is TRBV18 and J usage is TRBJ2-5; no firm D call. The CDR3 contains 13 residues. V lost 5 bases and J 0 bases, leaving 7 bases between the germline ends. CDR1 and CDR2 (germline): KGHSH, LQKENI.